Shown below are 18 T cell receptor beta chains from a single sample sequenced in a study of a mutant IDH1 vaccine in newly diagnosed glioma. Specified time point: baseline, week 1 (first vaccination visit). Described treatment: pre-vaccination baseline after standard-of-care therapy. The method was immunoSEQ multiplex PCR; TCRdb's version includes in-frame clones alone and lacks a portion of them. The table records 85,000 to 100,000 clones, roughly 89% of them present only once. The specimen comprised PBMCs, sampled from a glioma patient treated with radiotherapy, temozolomide or both. These receptors were taken from a woman aged 50 to 60 with glioma.

V is TRBV30 and J is TRBJ2-5, with D uncertain. The length of the CDR3 is 12 residues. The germline gives CDR1 GTSNPN, CDR2 SVGIG (reference sequence). Trimming pared 0 bases from V and 5 bases from J, leaving 7 bases between. The CDR3 DNA sequence: TGTGCCTGGAGTGTACGGGTGGAGACCCAGTACTTC. Protein sequence: CAWSVRVETQYF.

Here the CDR3 reads CASIRGQVAYEQYF. The DNA for the CDR3 is TGTGCCAGCATCCGGGGACAGGTTGCCTACGAGCAGTACTTC. The rearrangement links TRBV2 to TRBJ2-7, with 8 bases identical to TRBD1. V gave up 7 bases and J gave up 2 bases; unmatched junction bases: 7. From germline, CDR1 is SNHLY and CDR2 FYNNEI. The CDR3 length is 14 residues.

The CDR3 nucleotides read TGCAGCGTGGTACACAGCTACGAGCAGTACTTC. Translation: CSVVHSYEQYF. The chain combines TRBV29-1 with TRBJ2-7; D is undetermined. V was trimmed by 6 bases and J by 3 bases, leaving 9 bases between them. CDR1 and CDR2 (germline): SQVTM, ANQGSEA. The CDR3 consists of 11 residues.

The chain carries TRBV7-2 and TRBJ2-7; D ambiguous. Trimming removed 7 bases at V and 1 base at J, with 11 bases between. This CDR3 is built from 13 residues. Germline CDR1 SGHTA, CDR2 FQGNSA. The CDR3 sequence is CASTLGRSYEQYF. As DNA, the CDR3 is TGTGCCAGCACCCTAGGTCGGTCCTACGAGCAGTACTTC.

V and J are TRBV18 and TRBJ2-1; 8 nucleotides line up with TRBD2. V dropped 0 bases and J dropped 7; count of bases not matched to a gene: 8. CDR3 length: 16 residues. Germline CDR1 reads KGHSH; CDR2 reads LQKENI. The CDR3 DNA is TGTGCCAGCTCACCACCCACGGGAGGGAAGGGAAATGAGCAGTTCTTC. It translates to CASSPPTGGKGNEQFF.

This chain links TRBV11-2 with TRBJ2-7; 8 nucleotides line up with TRBD2. Germline V gene data show CDR1 as SGHAT and CDR2 as FQNNGV. The CDR3 has 18 residues. The trim removed 5 bases at V and 0 bases at J, leaving 15 bases unmatched. The chain's CDR3 is CASSTGRVLLADSYEQYF. DNA of the CDR3: TGTGCCAGCAGCACGGGGAGGGTCTTACTAGCGGACTCCTACGAGCAGTACTTC.

The chain combines TRBV10-3 with TRBJ1-1; D is unresolved. Between the trimmed V and J ends, which lost 0 bases and 11 bases, there was a span of 10 bases. The CDR3 spans 12 residues. The germline CDR1 and CDR2 sequences are ENHRY and SYGVKD. The CDR3 sequence: CAISESKVAAFF. For the CDR3, the DNA is TGTGCCATCAGTGAGTCGAAAGTCGCGGCTTTCTTT.

The rearrangement links TRBV7-9 to TRBJ1-1; 10 nucleotides line up with TRBD1. J was trimmed by 4 bases and V by 5 bases; bases with no gene match: 7. Germline-derived CDR1 and CDR2 are SEHNR and FQNEAQ (reference sequence). This CDR3 region has 15 residues. The CDR3 protein is CASSPGTGVSTEAFF. The CDR3 DNA reads TGTGCCAGCAGCCCGGGGACAGGGGTGAGCACTGAAGCTTTCTTT.

CDR3 region: CASETDYNEQFF. CDR3 nucleotides: TGCGCCAGCGAGACAGACTACAATGAGCAGTTCTTC. J is TRBJ2-1 and V is TRBV5-1, with D tentatively TRBD1 (5 bases). Trimming shortened V by 7 bases and J by 3 bases, and 8 bases separated the two germline ends. This CDR3 region has 12 residues. CDR1 is SGHRS and CDR2 is YFSETQ in the germline V gene.

This chain uses TRBV20-1 with TRBJ1-1; TRBD1 is a possible D gene (6 bases). The CDR3 spans 11 residues. CDR1 is DFQATT, CDR2 SNEGSKA, per germline (reference sequence). V was shortened by 7 bases and J by 4 bases, with 10 bases between the two germline ends. The CDR3, as DNA: TGCAGTGGCCAGGGGCGCACTGAAGCTTTCTTT. Encoded protein: CSGQGRTEAFF.

The chain is built from TRBV15 and TRBJ2-1; maybe TRBD2 (6 bases). Germline V gene sequence: CDR1 LNHNV, CDR2 YYDKDF (reference sequence). The V gene lost 4 bases and the J gene lost 5 bases, with 12 bases spanning the gap. The CDR3 totals 14 residues. The CDR3 loop reads CATSNRDSNNEQFF. The CDR3 coding sequence is TGTGCCACCAGCAACCGGGACTCGAACAATGAGCAGTTCTTC.

The chain has TRBV5-1 and TRBJ1-6, with a weak D call TRBD1 (5 bases). The length of the CDR3 is 15 residues. V was pared by 0 bases and J by 4 bases, with 8 bases between. CDR1 SGHRS and CDR2 YFSETQ come from the germline V gene. Here the CDR3 reads CASSLAPGYNSPLHF. Written as DNA, the CDR3 is TGCGCCAGCAGCTTGGCCCCAGGGTATAATTCACCCCTCCACTTT.

CDR3 bases: TGTGCCAGCTCACCGTACGCTCGGCGTAGTGAAGCTTTCTTT. This codes for CASSPYARRSEAFF. V and J are TRBV18 and TRBJ1-1; D remains ambiguous. Between the trimmed V and J ends, which lost 3 bases and 7 bases, there was a span of 15 bases. Per the germline V gene, CDR1 is KGHSH and CDR2 is LQKENI. The CDR3 is made up of 14 amino acids.

The chain is built from TRBV5-1 and TRBJ2-3; 10 nucleotides match TRBD2. Per the germline V gene, CDR1 is SGHRS and CDR2 is YFSETQ. This CDR3 spans 16 amino acids. V dropped 4 bases and J dropped 0; count of bases not matched to a gene: 5. The CDR3 is CASSSGLAESTDTQYF. In DNA, the CDR3 is TGCGCCAGCAGCAGTGGACTAGCGGAGAGCACAGATACGCAGTATTTT.

The rearrangement links TRBV5-1 to TRBJ2-7; D remains unclear. From germline, CDR1 is SGHRS and CDR2 YFSETQ. The CDR3 covers 12 residues. Trimming shortened V by 4 bases and J by 3 bases, and 8 bases separated the two germline ends. The CDR3, as DNA: TGCGCCAGCAGCCCAACCGTCTACGAGCAGTACTTC. Translation: CASSPTVYEQYF.

V gene TRBV6-4 combines with J gene TRBJ2-5; TRBD1 agrees at 7 bases. Germline V gene sequence: CDR1 MRHNA, CDR2 SNTAGT. The CDR3 length is 14 residues. J was trimmed by 5 bases and V by 7 bases; bases with no gene match: 10. This CDR3 is CASKQTGTSETQYF. CDR3 bases: TGTGCCAGCAAACAGACAGGGACATCTGAGACCCAGTACTTC.

The chain joins TRBV2 to TRBJ1-1, with a possible D match to TRBD1 (6 bases). This CDR3 has 14 residues. Germline CDR1 and CDR2: SNHLY and FYNNEI. Trimming pared 7 bases from V and 2 bases from J, leaving 14 bases between. CDR3 amino acids: CASIQDSGNTEAFF. CDR3 in DNA: TGTGCCAGCATTCAGGACAGTGGTAACACTGAAGCTTTCTTT. The full variable domain, completed using reference TRBV2 and TRBJ1-1, is EPEVTQTPSHQVTQMGQEVILRCVPISNHLYFYWYRQILGQKVEFLVSFYNNEISEKSEIFDDQFSVERPDGSNFTLKIRSTKLEDSAMYFCASIQDSGNTEAFFGQGTRLTVV.

The chain carries TRBV28 and TRBJ1-1; D uncertain. V was shortened by 11 bases and J by 1 base, with 8 bases between the two germline ends. CDR1 is MDHEN and CDR2 is SYDVKM in the germline V gene. The CDR3 runs to 11 residues. CDR3 in DNA: TGTGCCGGCTGGGGGAACACTGAAGCTTTCTTT. Amino acid sequence: CAGWGNTEAFF. The complete variable domain, with remaining parts taken from reference TRBV28 and TRBJ1-1, reads DVKVTQSSRYLVKRTGEKVFLECVQDMDHENMFWYRQDPGLGLRLIYFSYDVKMKEKGDIPEGYSVSREKKERFSLILESASTNQTSMYLCAGWGNTEAFFGQGTRLTVV.